A single sample gave rise to the 22 T cell receptor beta chains below, sequenced in a study of T cells in Graves' hyperthyroidism and ophthalmopathy. There were TCR beta CDR3 regions amplified from RNA transcripts. The TCR CDR3 was amplified in a first-round RT-PCR using the HTBI primer set. TCRdb re-analysed the multiplex PCR reads in MiXCR, keeping a single row per CDR3 protein. The table lists hundreds of thousands of distinct CDR3 sequences, roughly a quarter of them singletons. The specimen sequenced was blood. The receptors derive from a woman in her twenties or thirties with Graves' ophthalmopathy.

The rearrangement links TRBV24-1 to TRBJ1-2; TRBD1 agrees at 7 bases. V dropped 3 bases and J dropped 7; count of bases not matched to a gene: 22. This CDR3 has 19 amino acids. Germline values: CDR1 KGHDR, CDR2 SFDVKD. In DNA form, the CDR3 reads TGTGCCACCAGTGATCCCGGGACAGCAGAAGGATTAGGGGCGCGTGGCTACACCTTC. Translating it yields CATSDPGTAEGLGARGYTF.

V gene TRBV27 combines with J gene TRBJ1-5; D unclear. The CDR3 sequence is 14 residues long. Germline CDR1 MNHEY, CDR2 SMNVEV (reference sequence). V was clipped by 2 bases and J by 3 bases, with 8 bases between them. The CDR3 nucleotides are TGTGCCAGCAGTTTAATAGGTATCAATCAGCCCCAGCATTTT. Translated, it gives CASSLIGINQPQHF.

This clonotype was counted at least ten times. The chain's CDR3 is CASSYSGDSNQPQHF. The CDR3 DNA reads TGTGCCAGCAGTTACTCGGGGGATAGCAATCAGCCCCAGCATTTT. This sequence joins TRBV6-5 and TRBJ1-5, with D possibly being TRBD1 (5 bases). Germline V gene data show CDR1 as MNHEY and CDR2 as SVGAGI. This CDR3 spans 15 amino acids. V gave up 0 bases and J gave up 0 bases, with 6 bases separating them.

This clonotype was seen repeatedly, ten times or more. J is TRBJ2-7 and V is TRBV4-3; D unclear. Per the germline V gene, CDR1 is LGHNA and CDR2 is YSLEER. This CDR3 comprises 14 residues. Deletions cut 4 bases from V and 0 bases from J, with 10 bases between. CDR3 sequence (DNA): TGCGCCAGCAGCCCCGAAACCCACTCCTACGAGCAGTACTTC. This encodes CASSPETHSYEQYF.

This clonotype was counted ten times or more. This may arise from a read error, as a much more abundant clone is one base away. The chain is built from TRBV12-3 or TRBV12-4 and TRBJ1-5, with no clear D. The CDR3 loop spans 12 amino acids. V gave up 4 bases and J gave up 7 bases, with 8 bases separating them. The CDR3 region has the DNA TGTGCCAGCAGTTCTGCGGCGCAGCCCCAGCATTTT. Its translation: CASSSAAQPQHF.

This clonotype was recorded at least ten times. The V gene is TRBV3-1, the J gene TRBJ1-2, with D maybe TRBD1 (5 bases). There are 13 residues in the CDR3. V was pared by 1 base and J by 9 bases, with 12 bases between. CDR1 is LGHDT, CDR2 YNNKEL, per germline (reference sequence). The CDR3 region has the DNA TGTGCCAGCAGCCAAGGCGGGACGGGAAGCTACACCTTC. Residues: CASSQGGTGSYTF.

This clonotype was seen repeatedly, ten times or more. The V gene is TRBV11-1, the J gene TRBJ1-2; 7 nucleotides align to TRBD1. CDR1 is SGHAT, CDR2 FQDESV, per germline (reference sequence). This CDR3 contains 16 residues. V was clipped by 2 bases and J by 4 bases; unmatched bases: 10. The CDR3 nucleotides are TGTGCCAGCAGCTTACAAAGCAGGGGGAGTACCTATGGCTACACCTTC. Translated, it gives CASSLQSRGSTYGYTF.

J is TRBJ2-2 and V is TRBV5-1; TRBD1 matches 7 bases. Per the germline V gene, CDR1 is SGHRS and CDR2 is YFSETQ. The CDR3 runs 15 residues. V lost 2 bases and J lost 4; bases outside the gene matches: 5. CDR3 loop: CASSFDRVGTGELFF. The CDR3 DNA reads TGCGCCAGCAGCTTCGACAGGGTTGGCACCGGGGAGCTGTTTTTT.

DNA of the CDR3: TGTGCCAGCAGTTTGAGTGCGGGGGCTAGCAATCAGCCCCAGCATTTT. This translates into CASSLSAGASNQPQHF. The chain is built from TRBV28 and TRBJ1-5; D may be TRBD1 (6 bases). The CDR3 runs to 16 residues. The germline CDR1 and CDR2 sequences are MDHEN and SYDVKM. V was clipped by 3 bases and J by 0 bases, with 12 bases between them.

The table lists this clonotype with many counts. The chain is built from TRBV11-2 and TRBJ2-5; no reliable D call. Between the trimmed V and J ends, which lost 2 bases and 3 bases, there was a span of 13 bases. Germline CDR1 is SGHAT and CDR2 is FQNNGV. The CDR3 covers 15 residues. In DNA form, the CDR3 reads TGTGCCAGCAGCTTACTCGAACGGTTGGAAGAGACCCAGTACTTC. Its protein product is CASSLLERLEETQYF.

This clonotype was counted a few times. The chain links TRBV9 to TRBJ2-7; 9 bases match TRBD2. V shed 0 bases, J shed 6 bases, and the junction held 4 bases outside the gene matches. Germline CDR1 is SGDLS and CDR2 is YYNGEE. The CDR3 is made up of 14 amino acids. CDR3 sequence reads: CASSVDSGSGEQYF. In DNA form, the CDR3 reads TGTGCCAGCAGCGTAGATAGCGGGAGTGGCGAGCAGTACTTC.

Many counts were recorded for this clonotype. CDR3 region: CASSSRVLVVFEQYF. The DNA for the CDR3 is TGTGCCAGCAGTTCCCGGGTTCTAGTAGTCTTCGAGCAGTACTTC. The chain is built from TRBV6-2 or TRBV6-3 and TRBJ2-7; no clear D. V was clipped by 4 bases and J by 6 bases, with 19 bases between them. The CDR3 is made up of 15 amino acids. Germline CDR1 reads MNHEY; CDR2 reads SVGEGT.

Worth noting for this clonotype: Just one base apart from a much larger clone, this may be a read error. The genes are TRBV27 and TRBJ2-7; 8 nucleotides agree with TRBD1. Germline V gene lookup returns CDR1 MNHEY and CDR2 SMNVEV (reference sequence). This CDR3 region has 15 residues. Trimming took 4 bases from V and 3 from J; bases not matched to a gene: 8. The CDR3 sequence: CASSSYGQGIYEQYF. In DNA form, the CDR3 reads TGTGCCAGCAGTTCCTATGGACAGGGTATCTACGAGCAGTACTTC.

This clonotype was seen more than once but under ten times. A clone one base away is much larger, so this may be a read error. V gene TRBV6-2 or TRBV6-3 combines with J gene TRBJ2-5; 7 nucleotides line up with TRBD2. The trim removed 8 bases at V and 2 bases at J, leaving 2 bases unmatched. This CDR3 has 12 amino acids. The germline gives CDR1 MNHEY, CDR2 SVGEGT. The CDR3 spells CASGGEQETQYF. CDR3 nucleotides: TGTGCCAGCGGGGGGGAACAAGAGACCCAGTACTTC.

This clonotype was recorded many times. The rearrangement joins TRBV10-3 to TRBJ2-2; 9 nucleotides line up with TRBD1. Germline CDR1 and CDR2: ENHRY and SYGVKD. V shed 7 bases, J shed 5 bases, and the junction held 8 bases outside the gene matches. The CDR3 spans 15 residues. The CDR3 reads CAINPGQGGTGELFF. In DNA form, the CDR3 reads TGTGCCATCAATCCGGGACAGGGCGGGACCGGGGAGCTGTTTTTT.

This clonotype was observed many times. The chain combines TRBV19 with TRBJ1-1; 7 bases map to TRBD1. Germline CDR1 LNHDA, CDR2 SQIVND (reference sequence). J was trimmed by 4 bases and V by 7 bases; bases with no gene match: 9. This CDR3 is built from 14 residues. The CDR3 region is CASIYQGVGTEAFF. Here the CDR3 DNA reads TGTGCCAGTATATACCAGGGGGTCGGCACTGAAGCTTTCTTT.

CDR3 nucleotide sequence: TGTGCCGACAGTCCACTAGCGGGAAACACCATATATTTT. Amino acid sequence: CADSPLAGNTIYF. The chain uses TRBV12-3 or TRBV12-4 and TRBJ1-3; a possible D gene is TRBD1 (5 bases). This CDR3 has 13 amino acids. V lost 11 bases to trimming and J lost 4 bases, with 15 bases between them.

This clonotype was recorded at least ten times. The chain uses TRBV6-1 and TRBJ1-5, with a weak D call TRBD1 (5 bases). The V and J ends lost 5 bases and 3 bases respectively, with 14 bases between them. Germline V lookup: CDR1 MNHNS, CDR2 SASEGT. The CDR3 is 15 residues long. CDR3 region: CASSISDSSNQPQHF. The CDR3 DNA reads TGTGCCAGCAGTATCAGCGACAGTTCCAATCAGCCCCAGCATTTT.

This clonotype was seen at least ten times. The rearrangement joins TRBV4-3 to TRBJ2-7; D possibly corresponds to TRBD1 (6 bases). The V end lost 0 bases, the J end lost 6 bases, and 12 bases lay between the germline ends. CDR1 is LGHNA, CDR2 YSLEER, per germline. This CDR3 spans 14 amino acids. CDR3 sequence: CASSQDVGQTEQYF. The CDR3 region has the DNA TGCGCCAGCAGCCAAGATGTCGGACAGACCGAGCAGTACTTC.

This chain links TRBV6-2 or TRBV6-3 with TRBJ1-1; 7 nucleotides align to TRBD1. Trimming at V came to 6 bases and at J to 3 bases, leaving 7 bases not matched to a gene. The germline V gene has CDR1 MNHEY and CDR2 SVGEGT. CDR3 length equals 14 residues. CDR3 protein: CASRIGTAYTEAFF. As DNA, the CDR3 is TGTGCCAGCAGAATCGGGACAGCCTACACTGAAGCTTTCTTT.

This clonotype was detected ten times or more. The chain has TRBV7-2 and TRBJ1-1, with D perhaps TRBD1 (5 bases). CDR3 length equals 15 residues. V was shortened by 2 bases and J by 4 bases, with 14 bases between the two germline ends. The germline V gene has CDR1 SGHTA and CDR2 FQGNSA. The CDR3 region has the DNA TGTGCCAGCAGCTTATGGGGGAGGGTCGGCACTGAAGCTTTCTTT. It is translated as CASSLWGRVGTEAFF.

V is TRBV18 and J is TRBJ2-7; D tentatively fits TRBD1 or TRBD2 (5 bases each). The CDR3 is made up of 15 amino acids. Trimming pared 3 bases from V and 3 bases from J, leaving 15 bases between. Germline V lookup: CDR1 KGHSH, CDR2 LQKENI. The CDR3 loop reads CASSPRDVRSYEQYF. The CDR3 DNA reads as TGTGCCAGCTCACCGAGGGACGTTAGAAGCTACGAGCAGTACTTC. Together with reference TRBV18 and TRBJ2-7, the CDR3 gives the full variable domain: NAGVMQNPRHLVRRRGQEARLRCSPMKGHSHVYWYRQLPEEGLKFMVYLQKENIIDESGMPKERFSAEFPKEGPSILRIQQVVRGDSAAYFCASSPRDVRSYEQYFGPGTRLTVT.